This T cell receptor (beta chain) was found in a study of control samples from healthy donors and cancer patients. V shed 5 bases and J 4 bases; nucleotides not matched to a gene: 9. Germline CDR1 SEHNR, CDR2 FQNEAQ (reference sequence). The CDR3 sequence is 15 residues long. The table came from immunoSEQ multiplex PCR; TCRdb's copy has only in-frame clones and leaves some out. The sample consists of 150,000 to 200,000 clones, just over 85% of them appearing once. What was sequenced was blood. The chain joins TRBV7-9 to TRBJ1-2; TRBD1 matches at 8 bases. The TCR comes from a woman in her twenties or thirties in good health. The DNA of the CDR3 is TGTGCCAGCAGCCGCCCCACAGGGGGGGCCTATGGCTACACCTTC. Its protein is CASSRPTGGAYGYTF. The entire variable domain, with the rest obtained from reference TRBV7-9 and TRBJ1-2, is as follows: DTGVSQNPRHKITKRGQNVTFRCDPISEHNRLYWYRQTLGQGPEFLTYFQNEAQLEKSRLLSDRFSAERPKGSFSTLEIQRTEQGDSAMYLCASSRPTGGAYGYTFGSGTRLTVV.